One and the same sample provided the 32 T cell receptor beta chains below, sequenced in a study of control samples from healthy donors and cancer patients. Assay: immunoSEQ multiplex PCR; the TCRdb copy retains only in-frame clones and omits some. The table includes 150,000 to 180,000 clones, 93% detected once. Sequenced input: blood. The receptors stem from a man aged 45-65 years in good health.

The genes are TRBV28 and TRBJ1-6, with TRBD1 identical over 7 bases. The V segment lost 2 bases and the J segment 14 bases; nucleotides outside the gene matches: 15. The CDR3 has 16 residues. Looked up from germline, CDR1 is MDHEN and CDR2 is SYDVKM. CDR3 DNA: TGTGCCAGCAGTTTAGCATTTGCCCCAGACAGGGTGTCCCTCCACTTT. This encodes CASSLAFAPDRVSLHF.

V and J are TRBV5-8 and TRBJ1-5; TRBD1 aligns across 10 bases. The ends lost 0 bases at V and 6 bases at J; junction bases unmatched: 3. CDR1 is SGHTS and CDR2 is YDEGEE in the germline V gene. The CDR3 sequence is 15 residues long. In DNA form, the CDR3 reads TGTGCCAGCAGCTTGGGACAGGGGGCGGCTCAGCCCCAGCATTTT. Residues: CASSLGQGAAQPQHF. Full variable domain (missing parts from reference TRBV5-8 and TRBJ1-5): EAGVTQSPTHLIKTRGQQATLRCSPISGHTSVYWYQQALGLGLQFLLWYDEGEERNRGNFPPRFSGRQFPNYSSELNVNALELEDSALYLCASSLGQGAAQPQHFGDGTRLSIL.

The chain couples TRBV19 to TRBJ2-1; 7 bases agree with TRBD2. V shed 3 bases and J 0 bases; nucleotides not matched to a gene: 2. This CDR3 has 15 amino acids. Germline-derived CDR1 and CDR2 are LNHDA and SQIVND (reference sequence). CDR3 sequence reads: CASSMGGSSYNEQFF. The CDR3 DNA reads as TGTGCCAGTAGTATGGGGGGGAGCTCCTACAATGAGCAGTTCTTC.

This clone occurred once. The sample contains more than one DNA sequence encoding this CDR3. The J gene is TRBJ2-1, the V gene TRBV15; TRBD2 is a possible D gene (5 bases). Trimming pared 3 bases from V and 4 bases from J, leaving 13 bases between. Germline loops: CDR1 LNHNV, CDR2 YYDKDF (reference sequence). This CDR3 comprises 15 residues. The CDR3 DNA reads TGTGCCACCAGCAGGGACTCGCGCTCTTACAATGAGCAGTTCTTC. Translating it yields CATSRDSRSYNEQFF. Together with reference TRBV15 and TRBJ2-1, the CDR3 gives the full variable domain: DAMVIQNPRYQVTQFGKPVTLSCSQTLNHNVMYWYQQKSSQAPKLLFHYYDKDFNNEADTPDNFQSRRPNTSFCFLDIRSPGLGDTAMYLCATSRDSRSYNEQFFGPGTRLTVL.

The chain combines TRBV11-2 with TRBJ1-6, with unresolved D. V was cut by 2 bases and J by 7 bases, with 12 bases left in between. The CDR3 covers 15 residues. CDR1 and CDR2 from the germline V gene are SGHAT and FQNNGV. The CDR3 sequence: CASSLPGVGNSPLHF. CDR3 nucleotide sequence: TGTGCCAGCAGCTTACCGGGAGTGGGGAATTCACCCCTCCACTTT.

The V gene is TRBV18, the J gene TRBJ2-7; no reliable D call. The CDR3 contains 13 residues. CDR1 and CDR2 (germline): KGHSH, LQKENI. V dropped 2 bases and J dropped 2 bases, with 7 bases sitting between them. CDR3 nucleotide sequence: TGTGCCAGCTCACCATCTCAGACCTACGAGCAGTACTTC. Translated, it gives CASSPSQTYEQYF.

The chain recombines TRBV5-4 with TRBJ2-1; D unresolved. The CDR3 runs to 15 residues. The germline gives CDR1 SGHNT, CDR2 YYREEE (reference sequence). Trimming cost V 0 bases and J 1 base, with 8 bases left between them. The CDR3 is CASSLDRNSYNEQFF. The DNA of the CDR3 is TGTGCCAGCAGCTTGGATCGAAATTCCTACAATGAGCAGTTCTTC.

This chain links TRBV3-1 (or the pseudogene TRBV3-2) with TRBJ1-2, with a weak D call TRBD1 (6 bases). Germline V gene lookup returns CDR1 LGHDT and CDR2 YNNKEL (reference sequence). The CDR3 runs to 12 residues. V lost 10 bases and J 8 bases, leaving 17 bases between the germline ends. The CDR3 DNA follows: TGTGCCACCGGAGGAGGGACATTGGGCTACACCTTC. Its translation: CATGGGTLGYTF.

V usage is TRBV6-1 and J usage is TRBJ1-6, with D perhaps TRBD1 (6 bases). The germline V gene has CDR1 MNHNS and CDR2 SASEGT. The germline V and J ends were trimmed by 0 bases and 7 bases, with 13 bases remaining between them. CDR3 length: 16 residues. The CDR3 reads CASSEARGGGNSPLHF. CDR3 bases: TGTGCCAGCAGTGAAGCCAGGGGAGGGGGAAATTCACCCCTCCACTTT.

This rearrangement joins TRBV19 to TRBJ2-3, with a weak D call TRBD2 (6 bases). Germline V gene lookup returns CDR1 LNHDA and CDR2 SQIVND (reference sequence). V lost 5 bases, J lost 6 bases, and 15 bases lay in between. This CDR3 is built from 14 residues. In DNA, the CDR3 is TGTGCCAGTAGTTCCCGGGACTGGCGGGATACGCAGTATTTT. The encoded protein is CASSSRDWRDTQYF.

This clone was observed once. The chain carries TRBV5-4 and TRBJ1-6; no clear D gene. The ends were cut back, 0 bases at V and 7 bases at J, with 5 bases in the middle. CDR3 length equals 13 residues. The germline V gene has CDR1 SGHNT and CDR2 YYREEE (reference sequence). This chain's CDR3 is CASSLDRNSPLHF. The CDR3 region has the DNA TGTGCCAGCAGCTTGGACAGAAATTCACCCCTCCACTTT.

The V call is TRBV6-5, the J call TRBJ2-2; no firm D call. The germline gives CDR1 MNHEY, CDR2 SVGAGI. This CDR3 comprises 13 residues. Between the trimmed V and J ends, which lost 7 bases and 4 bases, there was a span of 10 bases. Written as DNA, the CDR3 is TGTGCCAGCAACGGCCCCCTCACCGGGGAGCTGTTTTTT. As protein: CASNGPLTGELFF.

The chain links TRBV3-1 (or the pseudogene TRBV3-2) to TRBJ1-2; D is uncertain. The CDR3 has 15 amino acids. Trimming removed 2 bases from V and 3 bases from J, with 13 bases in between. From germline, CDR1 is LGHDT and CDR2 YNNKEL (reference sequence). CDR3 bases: TGTGCCAGCAGCCAACCATCTCTGGGGTACTATGGCTACACCTTC. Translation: CASSQPSLGYYGYTF.

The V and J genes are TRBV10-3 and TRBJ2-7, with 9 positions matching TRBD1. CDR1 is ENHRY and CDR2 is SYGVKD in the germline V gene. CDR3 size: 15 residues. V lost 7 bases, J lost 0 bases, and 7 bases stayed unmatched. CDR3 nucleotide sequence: TGTGCCATCATGGGTTGGGGACAGGGCTCCTACGAGCAGTACTTC. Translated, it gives CAIMGWGQGSYEQYF.

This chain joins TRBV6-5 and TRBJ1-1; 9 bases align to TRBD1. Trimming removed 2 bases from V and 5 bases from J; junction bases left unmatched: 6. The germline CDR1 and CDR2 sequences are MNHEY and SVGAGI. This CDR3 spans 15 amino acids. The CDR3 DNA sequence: TGTGCCAGCAGTTACGTCGGGACAGGGATGACTGAAGCTTTCTTT. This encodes CASSYVGTGMTEAFF.

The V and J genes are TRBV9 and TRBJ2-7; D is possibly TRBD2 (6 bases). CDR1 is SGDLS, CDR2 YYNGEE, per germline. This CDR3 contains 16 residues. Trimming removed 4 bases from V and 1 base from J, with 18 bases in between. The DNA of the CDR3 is TGTGCCAGCAGCCCCGGGGGAGCGGCTAGATCCTACGAGCAGTACTTC. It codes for CASSPGGAARSYEQYF. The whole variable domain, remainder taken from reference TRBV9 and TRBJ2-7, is DSGVTQTPKHLITATGQRVTLRCSPRSGDLSVYWYQQSLDQGLQFLIQYYNGEERAKGNILERFSAQQFPDLHSELNLSSLELGDSALYFCASSPGGAARSYEQYFGPGTRLTVT.

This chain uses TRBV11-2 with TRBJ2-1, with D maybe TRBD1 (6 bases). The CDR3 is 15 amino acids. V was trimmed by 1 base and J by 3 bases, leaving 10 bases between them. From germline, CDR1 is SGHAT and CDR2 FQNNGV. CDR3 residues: CASSLGTEFYNEQFF. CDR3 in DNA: TGTGCCAGCAGCTTAGGGACAGAGTTCTACAATGAGCAGTTCTTC.

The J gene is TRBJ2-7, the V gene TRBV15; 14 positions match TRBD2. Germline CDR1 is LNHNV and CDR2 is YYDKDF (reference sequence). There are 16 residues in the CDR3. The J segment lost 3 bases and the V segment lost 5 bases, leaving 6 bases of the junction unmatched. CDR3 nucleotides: TGTGCCACCAGCGATAGGACTAGCGGGAGGAGCTACGAGCAGTACTTC. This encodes CATSDRTSGRSYEQYF.

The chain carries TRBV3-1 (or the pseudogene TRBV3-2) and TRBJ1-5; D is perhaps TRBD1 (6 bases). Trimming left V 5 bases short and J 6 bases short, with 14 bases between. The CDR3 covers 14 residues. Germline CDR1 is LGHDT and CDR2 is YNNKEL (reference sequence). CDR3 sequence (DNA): TGTGCCAGCAGCTACAGGACAGCGGGTCAGCCCCAGCATTTT. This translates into CASSYRTAGQPQHF.

CDR3 loop: CATSRDRGSSGNTIYF. CDR3 DNA sequence: TGTGCCACCAGCAGAGATCGGGGCAGCTCTGGAAACACCATATATTTT. This chain connects TRBV15 to TRBJ1-3, with D possibly TRBD1 on 5 matching bases. Germline lookup yields CDR1 LNHNV and CDR2 YYDKDF (reference sequence). The CDR3 runs to 16 residues. V dropped 0 bases and J dropped 0 bases, with 9 bases sitting between them.

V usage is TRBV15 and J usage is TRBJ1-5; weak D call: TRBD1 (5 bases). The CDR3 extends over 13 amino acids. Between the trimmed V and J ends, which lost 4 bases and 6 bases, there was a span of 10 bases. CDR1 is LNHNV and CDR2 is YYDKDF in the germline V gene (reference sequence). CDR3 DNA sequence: TGTGCCACCAGCACGGGGGTTGGTCAGCCCCAGCATTTT. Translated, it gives CATSTGVGQPQHF.

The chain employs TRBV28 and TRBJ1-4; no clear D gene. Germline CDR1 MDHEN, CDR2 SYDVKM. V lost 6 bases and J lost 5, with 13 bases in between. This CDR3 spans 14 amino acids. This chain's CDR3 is CASRSSSHNEKLFF. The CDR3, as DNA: TGTGCCAGCAGGTCTAGCAGCCACAATGAAAAACTGTTTTTT.

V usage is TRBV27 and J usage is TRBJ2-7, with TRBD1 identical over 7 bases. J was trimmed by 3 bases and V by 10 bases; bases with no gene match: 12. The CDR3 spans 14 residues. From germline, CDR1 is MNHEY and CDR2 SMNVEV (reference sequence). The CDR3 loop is CATRGTLQIYEQYF. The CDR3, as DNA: TGTGCCACCAGGGGGACCCTTCAAATCTACGAGCAGTACTTC.

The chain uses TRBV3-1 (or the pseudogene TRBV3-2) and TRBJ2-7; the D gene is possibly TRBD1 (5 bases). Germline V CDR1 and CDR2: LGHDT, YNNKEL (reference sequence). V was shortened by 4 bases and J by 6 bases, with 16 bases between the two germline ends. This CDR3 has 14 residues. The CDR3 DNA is TGTGCCAGCAGCCTCCAGGGTCCCAGGACCGAGCAGTACTTC. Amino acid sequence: CASSLQGPRTEQYF.

CDR3 protein: CASSPQTGAGANVLTF. The CDR3 region has the DNA TGTGCCAGCTCACCCCAAACAGGGGCTGGGGCCAACGTCCTGACTTTC. J is TRBJ2-6 and V is TRBV18, with 7 bases aligning to TRBD1. The germline V gene has CDR1 KGHSH and CDR2 LQKENI. With V trimmed by 3 bases and J by 2 bases, 4 bases remained unmatched. The CDR3 totals 16 residues.

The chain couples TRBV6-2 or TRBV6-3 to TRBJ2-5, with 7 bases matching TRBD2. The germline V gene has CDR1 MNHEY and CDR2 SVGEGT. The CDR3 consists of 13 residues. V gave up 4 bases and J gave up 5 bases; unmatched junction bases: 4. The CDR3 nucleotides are TGTGCCAGCAGTTTGGGAGGGAGGGAGACCCAGTACTTC. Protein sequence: CASSLGGRETQYF.

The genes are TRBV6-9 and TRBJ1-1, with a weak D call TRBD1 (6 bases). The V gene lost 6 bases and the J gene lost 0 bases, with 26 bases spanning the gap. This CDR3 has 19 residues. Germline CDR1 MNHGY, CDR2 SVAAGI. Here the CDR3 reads CASSHGGARSGGVNTEAFF. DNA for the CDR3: TGTGCCAGCAGCCATGGGGGGGCGAGATCGGGTGGTGTGAACACTGAAGCTTTCTTT.

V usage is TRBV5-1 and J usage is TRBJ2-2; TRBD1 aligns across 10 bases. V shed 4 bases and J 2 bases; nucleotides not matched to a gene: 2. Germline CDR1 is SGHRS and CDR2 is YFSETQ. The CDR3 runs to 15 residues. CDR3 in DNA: TGCGCCAGCAGCAGACAGGGGGCAAACACCGGGGAGCTGTTTTTT. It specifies CASSRQGANTGELFF.

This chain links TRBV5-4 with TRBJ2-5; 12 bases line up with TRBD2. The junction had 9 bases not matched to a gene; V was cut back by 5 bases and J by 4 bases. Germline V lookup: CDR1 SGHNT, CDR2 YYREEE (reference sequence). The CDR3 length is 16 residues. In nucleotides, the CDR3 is TGTGCCAGCAGGCTAGAGACTAGCGGGAGCCCAGAGACCCAGTACTTC. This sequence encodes CASRLETSGSPETQYF.

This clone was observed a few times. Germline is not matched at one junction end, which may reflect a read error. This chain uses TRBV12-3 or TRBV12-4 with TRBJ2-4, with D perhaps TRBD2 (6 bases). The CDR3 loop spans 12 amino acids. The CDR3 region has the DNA TGTGCCAGCAGGCTGAAGGCCGGGGGATTGAACTTC. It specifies CASRLKAGGLNF.

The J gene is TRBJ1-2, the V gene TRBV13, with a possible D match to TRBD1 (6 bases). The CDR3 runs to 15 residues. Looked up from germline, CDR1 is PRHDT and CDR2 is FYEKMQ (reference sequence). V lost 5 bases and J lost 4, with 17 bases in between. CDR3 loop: CASSPRDNPLYGYTF. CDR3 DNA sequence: TGTGCCAGCAGCCCCCGGGACAACCCTCTCTATGGCTACACCTTC.

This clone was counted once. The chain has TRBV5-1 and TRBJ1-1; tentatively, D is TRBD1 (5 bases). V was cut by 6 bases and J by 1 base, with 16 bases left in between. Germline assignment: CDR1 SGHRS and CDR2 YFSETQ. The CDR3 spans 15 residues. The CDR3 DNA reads TGCGCCAGCACGGTCGGGGGTATGGCGAACACTGAAGCTTTCTTT. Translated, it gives CASTVGGMANTEAFF.